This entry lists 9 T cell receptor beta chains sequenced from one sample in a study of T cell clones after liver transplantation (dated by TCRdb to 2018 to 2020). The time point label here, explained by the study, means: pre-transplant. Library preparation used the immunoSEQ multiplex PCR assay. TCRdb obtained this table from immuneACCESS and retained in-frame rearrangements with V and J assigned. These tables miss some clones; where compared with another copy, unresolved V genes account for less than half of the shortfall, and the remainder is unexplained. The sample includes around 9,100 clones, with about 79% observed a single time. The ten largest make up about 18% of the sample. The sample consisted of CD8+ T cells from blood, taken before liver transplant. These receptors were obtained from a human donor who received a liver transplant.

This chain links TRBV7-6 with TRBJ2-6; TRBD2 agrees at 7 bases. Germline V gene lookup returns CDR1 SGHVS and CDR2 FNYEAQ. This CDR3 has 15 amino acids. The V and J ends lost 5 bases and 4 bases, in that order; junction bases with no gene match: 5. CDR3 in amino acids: CASSPRGVGANVLTF. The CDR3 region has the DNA TGTGCCAGCAGCCCCCGGGGGGTCGGGGCCAACGTCCTGACTTTC.

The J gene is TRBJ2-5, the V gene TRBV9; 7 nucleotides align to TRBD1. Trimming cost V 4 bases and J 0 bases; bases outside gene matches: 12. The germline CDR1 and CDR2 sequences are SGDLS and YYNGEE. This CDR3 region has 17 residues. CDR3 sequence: CASSLRDSGGYQETQYF. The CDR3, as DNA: TGTGCCAGCAGCCTCCGGGACAGCGGCGGGTACCAAGAGACCCAGTACTTC.

The CDR3 nucleotides are TGTGCCAGCAGCTCCCTTTCCGGGACAGTCTCCTACGAGCAGTACTTC. Amino acid sequence: CASSSLSGTVSYEQYF. The V gene is TRBV11-2, the J gene TRBJ2-7, with TRBD1 matching over 7 bases. Per the germline V gene, CDR1 is SGHAT and CDR2 is FQNNGV. The V gene end was trimmed by 4 bases and the J gene end by 0 bases; junction bases not matched to a gene: 9. The CDR3 contains 16 residues.

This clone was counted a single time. CDR3 region: CASSYGQGLGETQYF. Written as DNA, the CDR3 is TGTGCCAGCAGTTACGGGCAGGGTCTAGGGGAGACCCAGTACTTC. This chain uses TRBV6-5 with TRBJ2-5; possibly TRBD1 for D (5 bases). Germline CDR1 reads MNHEY; CDR2 reads SVGAGI. V shed 2 bases and J shed 5 bases, with 15 bases lying between them. This CDR3 contains 15 residues.

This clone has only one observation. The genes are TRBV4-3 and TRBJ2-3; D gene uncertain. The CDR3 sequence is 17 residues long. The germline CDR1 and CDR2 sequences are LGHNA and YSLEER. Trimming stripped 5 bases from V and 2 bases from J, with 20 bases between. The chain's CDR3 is CASSYVWAAKNTDTQYF. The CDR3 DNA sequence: TGCGCCAGCAGCTACGTATGGGCCGCCAAAAACACAGATACGCAGTATTTT.

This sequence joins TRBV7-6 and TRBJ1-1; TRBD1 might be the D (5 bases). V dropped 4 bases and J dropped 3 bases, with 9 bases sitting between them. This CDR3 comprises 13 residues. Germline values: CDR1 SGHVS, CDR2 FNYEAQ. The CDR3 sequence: CASSSLGDTEAFF. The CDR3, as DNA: TGTGCCAGCAGCTCGCTGGGGGACACTGAAGCTTTCTTT.

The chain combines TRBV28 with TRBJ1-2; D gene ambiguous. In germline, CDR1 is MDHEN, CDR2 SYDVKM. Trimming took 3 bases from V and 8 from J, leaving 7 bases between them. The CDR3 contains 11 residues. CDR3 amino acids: CASSFWQGYTF. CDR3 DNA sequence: TGTGCCAGCAGTTTCTGGCAGGGCTACACCTTC.

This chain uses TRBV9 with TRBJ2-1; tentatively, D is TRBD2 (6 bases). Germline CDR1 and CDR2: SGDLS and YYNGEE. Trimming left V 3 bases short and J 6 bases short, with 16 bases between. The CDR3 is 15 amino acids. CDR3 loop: CASSGGLSGLNEQFF. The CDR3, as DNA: TGTGCCAGCAGCGGGGGACTCTCCGGTCTCAATGAGCAGTTCTTC.

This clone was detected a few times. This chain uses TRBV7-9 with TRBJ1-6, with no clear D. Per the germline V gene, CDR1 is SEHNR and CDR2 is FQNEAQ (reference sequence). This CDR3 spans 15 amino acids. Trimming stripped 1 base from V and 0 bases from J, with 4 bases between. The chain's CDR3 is CASSLDRSYNSPLHF. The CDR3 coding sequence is TGTGCCAGCAGCTTAGATCGCTCCTATAATTCACCCCTCCACTTT.